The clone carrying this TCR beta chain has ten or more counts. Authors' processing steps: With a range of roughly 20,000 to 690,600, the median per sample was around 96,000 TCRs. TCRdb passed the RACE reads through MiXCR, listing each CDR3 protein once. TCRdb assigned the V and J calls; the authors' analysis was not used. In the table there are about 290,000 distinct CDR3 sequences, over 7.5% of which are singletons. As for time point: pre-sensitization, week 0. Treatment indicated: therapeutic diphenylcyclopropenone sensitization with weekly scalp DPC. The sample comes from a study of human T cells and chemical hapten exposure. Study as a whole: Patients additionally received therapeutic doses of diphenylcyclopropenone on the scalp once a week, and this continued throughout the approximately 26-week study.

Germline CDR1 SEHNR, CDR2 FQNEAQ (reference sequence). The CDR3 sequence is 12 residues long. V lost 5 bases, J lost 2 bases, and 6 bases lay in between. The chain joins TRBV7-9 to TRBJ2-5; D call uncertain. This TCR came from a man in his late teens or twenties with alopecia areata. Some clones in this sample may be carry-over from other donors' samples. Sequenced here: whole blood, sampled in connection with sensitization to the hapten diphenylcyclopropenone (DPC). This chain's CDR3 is CASSQNQETQYF. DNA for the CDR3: TGTGCCAGCAGCCAAAATCAAGAGACCCAGTACTTC.